A single sample gave rise to the 13 T cell receptor beta chains below, sequenced in a study of blood T cell repertoires in COVID-19. TCRdb's table, derived via immunoSEQ multiplex PCR, lists solely in-frame clones and lacks some. The data show around 250,000 clones, about four fifths seen once. Sequencing input: peripheral blood. All receptors derive from a woman aged 18-29 years with acute or convalescent COVID-19.

This clone has a handful of counts. CDR3 DNA sequence: TGTGCCAGCGACGCCGGGACAGGGGGCTATGGCTACACCTTC. It specifies CASDAGTGGYGYTF. V and J are TRBV11-2 and TRBJ1-2, with TRBD1 identical over 11 bases. Germline V gene data show CDR1 as SGHAT and CDR2 as FQNNGV. Unmatched junction bases numbered 6, after V lost 8 bases and J lost 4 bases. The CDR3 is 14 residues long.

The rearrangement uses TRBV11-2 and TRBJ1-2; no clear D. The length of the CDR3 is 15 residues. Looked up from germline, CDR1 is SGHAT and CDR2 is FQNNGV. V lost 1 base and J 0 bases, leaving 9 bases between the germline ends. DNA for the CDR3: TGTGCCAGCAGCTTAGTGGCAGGCTCTAACTATGGCTACACCTTC. Translation: CASSLVAGSNYGYTF.

The genes are TRBV6-6 and TRBJ2-7, with 7 bases aligning to TRBD1. With 6 bases clipped from V and 0 bases from J, the junction kept 8 bases outside the gene matches. The V gene's germline CDR1 is MNHNY and CDR2 SVGAGI (reference sequence). The CDR3 extends over 15 amino acids. The CDR3 DNA follows: TGTGCCAGCAGCAGACAGGGTTGGGGCTCCTACGAGCAGTACTTC. Translated: CASSRQGWGSYEQYF.

This clone was detected only a few times. This sequence joins TRBV2 and TRBJ1-6; unclear D gene. This CDR3 is built from 15 residues. Trimming left V 3 bases short and J 5 bases short, with 11 bases between. Germline assignment: CDR1 SNHLY and CDR2 FYNNEI. The DNA of the CDR3 is TGTGCCAGCAGTGACCGGGGTTGGCATAATTCACCCCTCCACTTT. Encoded protein: CASSDRGWHNSPLHF.

V is TRBV13 and J is TRBJ2-7; D is perhaps TRBD2 (5 bases). Germline V gene sequence: CDR1 PRHDT, CDR2 FYEKMQ (reference sequence). This CDR3 has 15 residues. V lost 0 bases and J 2 bases, leaving 11 bases between the germline ends. The CDR3 DNA reads as TGTGCCAGCAGCTTAGGCCCGGAGCGGACCTACGAGCAGTACTTC. Its translation is CASSLGPERTYEQYF.

This chain links TRBV4-3 with TRBJ2-7, with unresolved D. The CDR3 has 15 residues. The V end lost 1 base, the J end lost 3 bases, and 13 bases lay between the germline ends. Per the germline V gene, CDR1 is LGHNA and CDR2 is YSLEER. The CDR3 nucleotides read TGCGCCAGCAGCCAAGGGTACAGCCCAAACTACGAGCAGTACTTC. Translating gives CASSQGYSPNYEQYF.

In this sample, this clone turned up once. The chain combines TRBV6-5 with TRBJ2-7; no reliable D call. This CDR3 is 13 amino acids long. CDR1 MNHEY and CDR2 SVGAGI come from the germline V gene. Trimming left V 8 bases short and J 2 bases short, with 13 bases between. CDR3 protein: CASSPVQTYEQYF. In nucleotides, the CDR3 is TGTGCCAGCTCTCCCGTCCAGACCTACGAGCAGTACTTC.

This sequence joins TRBV7-2 and TRBJ1-1; 7 nucleotides agree with TRBD1. Germline CDR1 SGHTA, CDR2 FQGNSA. This CDR3 has 14 amino acids. V lost 4 bases to trimming and J lost 3 bases; unmatched junction nucleotides: 5. CDR3 DNA: TGTGCCAGCAGCTCGGACAGGAGGGACACTGAAGCTTTCTTT. It yields the protein CASSSDRRDTEAFF.

The chain recombines TRBV5-1 with TRBJ1-2, with 8 bases identical to TRBD1. V shed 2 bases, J shed 4 bases, and the junction held 10 bases outside the gene matches. From germline, CDR1 is SGHRS and CDR2 YFSETQ. The CDR3 runs to 16 residues. CDR3: CASSFQSQGAGYGYTF. The CDR3 bases are TGCGCCAGCAGCTTCCAATCCCAGGGGGCGGGCTATGGCTACACCTTC.

V gene TRBV18 combines with J gene TRBJ2-7; 7 bases agree with TRBD1. The length of the CDR3 is 14 residues. V dropped 1 base and J dropped 0; count of bases not matched to a gene: 0. In germline, CDR1 is KGHSH, CDR2 LQKENI. The CDR3 reads CASSPRDSSYEQYF. CDR3 nucleotide sequence: TGTGCCAGCTCACCACGGGACAGCTCCTACGAGCAGTACTTC.

The chain couples TRBV6-1 to TRBJ2-1; 14 bases line up with TRBD2. J lost 9 bases, V lost 2 bases, and 3 bases had no gene match. The CDR3 covers 15 residues. Germline CDR1 reads MNHNS; CDR2 reads SASEGT. CDR3 coding DNA: TGTGCCAGCAGTGAATGGGGGACTAGCGGGAGTGAGCAGTTCTTC. It encodes CASSEWGTSGSEQFF.

The V call is TRBV18, the J call TRBJ1-1, with a possible D match to TRBD1 (5 bases). The length of the CDR3 is 14 residues. V shed 6 bases and J shed 1 base, with 12 bases lying between them. The V gene's germline CDR1 is KGHSH and CDR2 LQKENI. The CDR3 sequence: CASSTMGGNTEAFF. DNA of the CDR3: TGTGCCAGCTCCACCATGGGGGGGAACACTGAAGCTTTCTTT.

Only a few counts were recorded for this clone. The chain recombines TRBV20-1 with TRBJ2-1; D gene uncertain. This CDR3 has 11 residues. V was pared by 7 bases and J by 9 bases, with 13 bases between. Germline V CDR1 and CDR2: DFQATT, SNEGSKA (reference sequence). Here the CDR3 DNA reads TGCAGTGTATACCCAGGTGGTGAGCAGTTCTTC. It is translated as CSVYPGGEQFF.